Below are 24 T cell receptor beta chains sequenced from a single sample in a study of T cell responses to AZD1222 COVID-19 vaccine (TCRdb year 2021). The time point label corresponds to: baseline before first vaccination. To prepare the library, the immunoSEQ multiplex PCR assay was applied. The table was pulled from immuneACCESS by TCRdb, which kept in-frame rearrangements only. Such tables lose some clones; where checked, under half of the loss comes from unresolved V genes, and the rest has no known cause. In all, the sample holds 150,000 to 170,000 clones, and around 90% of those were seen once. The ten top clones hold 15% to 20% of the sample. The sample in question was peripheral blood, obtained on day 0 of AZD1222 vaccination. All receptors come from an adult in good health.

V is TRBV10-3 and J is TRBJ1-2; 9 nucleotides match TRBD1. This CDR3 has 14 amino acids. The germline V gene has CDR1 ENHRY and CDR2 SYGVKD. Losses at the gene ends were 6 bases for V and 3 bases for J; bases not matched to a gene: 5. The CDR3 reads CAISPTGGDYGYTF. As DNA, the CDR3 is TGTGCCATCAGCCCGACAGGGGGGGACTATGGCTACACCTTC.

V usage is TRBV9 and J usage is TRBJ2-3; perhaps D is TRBD1 or TRBD2 (5 bases each). The CDR3 runs to 13 residues. CDR1 is SGDLS, CDR2 YYNGEE, per germline. Trimming stripped 5 bases from V and 2 bases from J, with 9 bases between. CDR3 region: CASSGGTTDTQYF. CDR3 DNA: TGTGCCAGCAGTGGGGGTACCACAGATACGCAGTATTTT.

The J gene is TRBJ1-2, the V gene TRBV11-2; D not certain. This CDR3 contains 14 residues. Germline-derived CDR1 and CDR2 are SGHAT and FQNNGV. Deletions cut 5 bases from V and 5 bases from J, with 15 bases between. The CDR3: CASSPRGFGYGYTF. In DNA, the CDR3 is TGTGCCAGCAGCCCCCGGGGTTTCGGGTATGGCTACACCTTC.

The chain combines TRBV6-6 with TRBJ1-5; no clear D. The V gene's germline CDR1 is MNHNY and CDR2 SVGAGI (reference sequence). This CDR3 region has 12 residues. Between the trimmed V and J ends, which lost 7 bases and 4 bases, there was a span of 8 bases. In nucleotides, the CDR3 is TGTGCCAGCACCTATGGGAATCAGCCCCAGCATTTT. Its protein product is CASTYGNQPQHF.

V usage is TRBV6-5 and J usage is TRBJ2-7; D call uncertain. Germline values: CDR1 MNHEY, CDR2 SVGAGI. This CDR3 contains 14 residues. Trimming stripped 0 bases from V and 3 bases from J, with 9 bases between. The CDR3 bases are TGTGCCAGCAGTTACTCGCCCTCTAACTACGAGCAGTACTTC. Residues: CASSYSPSNYEQYF.

The chain uses TRBV28 and TRBJ1-2; D uncertain. V was cut by 4 bases and J by 4 bases, with 16 bases left in between. This CDR3 is built from 15 residues. Germline lookup yields CDR1 MDHEN and CDR2 SYDVKM. CDR3 bases: TGTGCCAGCAGTTCTCCCGGACTCCGCACCTATGGCTACACCTTC. Amino acids: CASSSPGLRTYGYTF.

The V gene is TRBV19, the J gene TRBJ1-6; maybe TRBD1 (5 bases). There are 15 residues in the CDR3. V dropped 7 bases and J dropped 8 bases, with 18 bases sitting between them. Germline CDR1 is LNHDA and CDR2 is SQIVND (reference sequence). The CDR3 loop is CASIRRTGDYSPLHF. CDR3 coding DNA: TGTGCCAGTATCCGGAGGACGGGGGATTATTCACCCCTCCACTTT.

This clone appeared a few times. This sequence joins TRBV19 and TRBJ1-1; 9 bases are shared with TRBD1. Losses at the gene ends were 9 bases for V and 0 bases for J; bases not matched to a gene: 17. The CDR3 totals 18 residues. Germline loops: CDR1 LNHDA, CDR2 SQIVND (reference sequence). The DNA of the CDR3 is TGTGCCAGCCCCCCTAGGGACAGGGTAGAGAACATGAACACTGAAGCTTTCTTT. Its translation is CASPPRDRVENMNTEAFF.

V is TRBV5-6 and J is TRBJ2-7; D possibly corresponds to TRBD2 (6 bases). Germline CDR1 SGHDT, CDR2 YYEEEE. The CDR3 has 14 residues. The V end lost 2 bases, the J end lost 0 bases, and 9 bases lay between the germline ends. CDR3 residues: CASSFGGGSYEQYF. The CDR3 nucleotides read TGTGCCAGCAGCTTCGGGGGAGGCTCCTACGAGCAGTACTTC.

About this clone: Relative to the germline gene, one junction end is altered; a read error may explain this. This chain connects TRBV28 to TRBJ1-1, with a weak D call TRBD1 (5 bases). This CDR3 has 14 amino acids. CDR1 and CDR2 from the germline V gene are MDHEN and SYDVKM. The CDR3 protein is CASSLPKVGTDLLF. The CDR3 DNA reads as TGTGCCAGCAGTTTGCCTAAGGTTGGGACTGACCTTCTCTTT.

The chain carries TRBV12-3 or TRBV12-4 and TRBJ1-1; D not resolved. The length of the CDR3 is 13 residues. Trimming left V 7 bases short and J 3 bases short, with 12 bases between. The CDR3, as DNA: TGTGCCAGCACTCGGAACTTGGACACTGAAGCTTTCTTT. It codes for CASTRNLDTEAFF.

The chain couples TRBV27 to TRBJ1-5; D perhaps matches TRBD1 (5 bases). The CDR3 extends over 17 amino acids. V lost 5 bases to trimming and J lost 9 bases, with 26 bases between them. CDR1 MNHEY and CDR2 SMNVEV come from the germline V gene (reference sequence). The CDR3 here is CASSPRIGAAQPRPQHF. In nucleotides, the CDR3 is TGTGCCAGCAGTCCAAGGATCGGGGCAGCCCAACCTAGGCCCCAGCATTTT.

The chain is built from TRBV11-2 and TRBJ2-5, with 7 bases matching TRBD2. This CDR3 is built from 12 residues. Per the germline V gene, CDR1 is SGHAT and CDR2 is FQNNGV. V lost 5 bases and J lost 5; bases outside the gene matches: 2. As DNA, the CDR3 is TGTGCCAGCAGCCGGGGAGGGGAGACCCAGTACTTC. Translated, it gives CASSRGGETQYF.

J is TRBJ2-7 and V is TRBV6-6, with D uncertain. Germline V gene data show CDR1 as MNHNY and CDR2 as SVGAGI (reference sequence). CDR3 length equals 13 residues. The ends were cut back, 5 bases at V and 0 bases at J, with 8 bases in the middle. In DNA, the CDR3 is TGTGCCAGCAGTGTACCAAGCTCCTACGAGCAGTACTTC. As protein: CASSVPSSYEQYF.

This clone was observed a single time. The genes are TRBV20-1 and TRBJ2-5; D is uncertain. Germline CDR1 is DFQATT and CDR2 is SNEGSKA (reference sequence). The CDR3 is 11 residues long. V was trimmed by 3 bases and J by 5 bases, leaving 7 bases between them. The CDR3 loop reads CSARAQETQYF. The DNA of the CDR3 is TGCAGTGCTAGGGCGCAGGAGACCCAGTACTTC.

The genes are TRBV7-2 and TRBJ1-4, with D perhaps TRBD1 (5 bases). CDR3 length equals 18 residues. Germline V CDR1 and CDR2: SGHTA, FQGNSA. V lost 6 bases and J lost 14, with 34 bases in between. The CDR3 nucleotides read TGTGCCAGCAGTTTGGGCCTGGTTAGGGGTGGGACCACGGAGAAGCTGTTTTTT. Translated: CASSLGLVRGGTTEKLFF.

The chain has TRBV3-1 (or the pseudogene TRBV3-2) and TRBJ1-5; possible D gene TRBD1, 6 bases. Trimming stripped 1 base from V and 6 bases from J, with 13 bases between. The CDR3 loop spans 15 amino acids. The V gene's germline CDR1 is LGHDT and CDR2 YNNKEL (reference sequence). The CDR3 nucleotides read TGTGCCAGCAGCCAAGCAGGGCAGGGGATTCAGCCCCAGCATTTT. Protein product: CASSQAGQGIQPQHF.

This clone was seen only once. The chain carries TRBV30 and TRBJ1-1, with D possibly matching TRBD1 (5 bases). Trimming left V 4 bases short and J 3 bases short, with 15 bases between. Germline V gives CDR1 GTSNPN, CDR2 SVGIG (reference sequence). CDR3 size: 14 residues. DNA for the CDR3: TGTGCCTGGAACCCGGCAGGGAGAGACACTGAAGCTTTCTTT. Amino acids: CAWNPAGRDTEAFF.

This chain links TRBV27 with TRBJ1-1; no clear D. The germline V and J ends were trimmed by 7 bases and 4 bases, with 10 bases remaining between them. CDR1 is MNHEY and CDR2 is SMNVEV in the germline V gene (reference sequence). CDR3 length: 12 residues. The DNA for the CDR3 is TGTGCCAGCACCTCGTATGGCACTGAAGCTTTCTTT. As protein: CASTSYGTEAFF.

This chain links TRBV4-2 with TRBJ2-3, with 7 bases lining up with TRBD2. The CDR3 is 17 amino acids. In germline, CDR1 is LGHNA, CDR2 YNFKEQ. Trimming removed 0 bases from V and 3 bases from J; junction bases left unmatched: 9. The CDR3 here is CASSQDSGGSGTDTQYF. In nucleotides, the CDR3 is TGTGCCAGCAGCCAAGACTCCGGCGGGAGTGGGACAGATACGCAGTATTTT.

On this clone itself: Other nucleotide sequences from this sample produce the same CDR3. The chain has TRBV12-3 or TRBV12-4 and TRBJ2-5; unclear D gene. Trimming took off 5 bases at V and 4 bases at J, with 5 bases between the two ends. The CDR3 is 11 amino acids. The CDR3: CASSIGETQYF. The CDR3 DNA follows: TGTGCCAGCAGTATAGGAGAGACCCAGTACTTC.

The genes are TRBV24-1 and TRBJ2-7; 11 nucleotides match TRBD2. The germline V gene encodes CDR1 KGHDR and CDR2 SFDVKD. The CDR3 is 15 residues long. Trimming cost V 4 bases and J 3 bases; bases outside gene matches: 4. CDR3 sequence: CATSELAGGRYEQYF. DNA of the CDR3: TGTGCCACCAGTGAATTAGCGGGGGGGCGCTACGAGCAGTACTTC.

This chain links TRBV28 with TRBJ2-7; 7 bases line up with TRBD1. The germline gives CDR1 MDHEN, CDR2 SYDVKM. The CDR3 spans 16 residues. V lost 5 bases to trimming and J lost 5 bases; unmatched junction nucleotides: 15. CDR3 in amino acids: CASSQTTTGIMDEQYF. DNA for the CDR3: TGTGCCAGCAGTCAAACGACGACAGGGATCATGGACGAGCAGTACTTC.

V gene TRBV5-6 combines with J gene TRBJ1-2, with 7 bases lining up with TRBD1. The CDR3 runs to 17 residues. Germline V gene sequence: CDR1 SGHDT, CDR2 YYEEEE. Trimming cost V 0 bases and J 2 bases; bases outside gene matches: 10. CDR3 in DNA: TGTGCCAGCAGCTTGGGACAGGGTCCGTTAAACAACTATGGCTACACCTTC. Protein product: CASSLGQGPLNNYGYTF.